Each of the 14 T cell receptor beta chains below was sequenced from the same sample in a study of T cells in localized non-small cell lung cancer. Measured with immunoSEQ multiplex PCR; TCRdb has only the in-frame clones, and not every one. The table shows roughly 35,000 clones, with 80% to 90% occurring only once. Sample: peripheral blood, taken before any cancer treatment. These receptors all stem from a woman aged 35-70 years with stage I lung adenocarcinoma.

This chain connects TRBV2 to TRBJ2-5; D is possibly TRBD1 or TRBD2 (5 bases each). V lost 8 bases, J lost 1 base, and 14 bases lay in between. In germline, CDR1 is SNHLY, CDR2 FYNNEI. This CDR3 comprises 14 residues. The CDR3 protein is CASANRDPQETQYF. CDR3 nucleotide sequence: TGTGCCAGCGCAAACCGGGACCCCCAAGAGACCCAGTACTTC.

The rearrangement uses TRBV7-2 and TRBJ2-5; 13 nucleotides line up with TRBD2. V dropped 4 bases and J dropped 5; count of bases not matched to a gene: 7. The CDR3 covers 16 residues. Germline CDR1 and CDR2: SGHTA and FQGNSA. The chain's CDR3 is CASSSRGLAGDETQYF. DNA for the CDR3: TGTGCCAGCAGCTCCCGAGGACTAGCGGGAGATGAGACCCAGTACTTC.

The chain recombines TRBV28 with TRBJ2-1; D is ambiguous. The CDR3 has 13 residues. V lost 4 bases and J 7 bases, leaving 11 bases between the germline ends. From germline, CDR1 is MDHEN and CDR2 SYDVKM. CDR3 protein: CASSSGRQNEQFF. In nucleotides, the CDR3 is TGTGCCAGCAGTTCCGGACGTCAAAATGAGCAGTTCTTC.

The count of this clone is one. The chain recombines TRBV5-4 with TRBJ1-2, with 7 bases identical to TRBD1. This CDR3 comprises 14 residues. Germline CDR1 and CDR2: SGHNT and YYREEE (reference sequence). After removal of 1 base from V and 5 bases from J, the junction contained 5 bases not matched to a gene. This CDR3 is CASSLTGALYGYTF. CDR3 in DNA: TGTGCCAGCAGCTTGACAGGGGCCTTATATGGCTACACCTTC.

The chain is built from TRBV7-9 and TRBJ2-7; the match to TRBD2 covers 8 bases. CDR1 SEHNR and CDR2 FQNEAQ come from the germline V gene (reference sequence). V lost 5 bases, J lost 2 bases, and 11 bases stayed unmatched. The CDR3 has 16 residues. This CDR3 is CASSPITSGRAYEQYF. As DNA, the CDR3 is TGTGCCAGCAGCCCCATCACTAGCGGTCGAGCCTACGAGCAGTACTTC.

This chain links TRBV25-1 with TRBJ1-3; D is ambiguous. The CDR3 sequence is 15 residues long. Trimming removed 2 bases from V and 1 base from J, with 9 bases in between. Germline V gene data show CDR1 as MGHDK and CDR2 as SYGVNS. The CDR3: CASSEGVISGNTIYF. The CDR3, as DNA: TGTGCCAGCAGTGAAGGAGTTATTTCTGGAAACACCATATATTTT.

The CDR3 nucleotides read TGTGCCAGCAGCGCCAGGACAGGATCGATCTACGAGCAGTACTTC. This encodes CASSARTGSIYEQYF. The rearrangement links TRBV9 to TRBJ2-7; 7 positions agree with TRBD1. The CDR3 is made up of 15 amino acids. From germline, CDR1 is SGDLS and CDR2 YYNGEE. Trimming took 3 bases from V and 3 from J; bases not matched to a gene: 9.

The genes are TRBV27 and TRBJ2-1, with D perhaps TRBD1 or TRBD2 (6 bases each). The V end was cut by 6 bases, the J end by 6 bases, with 18 bases between. Per germline, CDR1 MNHEY and CDR2 SMNVEV (reference sequence). CDR3 length: 15 amino acids. This CDR3 reads CASRRSRGPANEQFF. The CDR3 DNA reads as TGTGCCAGCAGGCGAAGCCGGGGGCCGGCCAATGAGCAGTTCTTC.

V is TRBV27 and J is TRBJ1-1; tentatively, D is TRBD1 (6 bases). From germline, CDR1 is MNHEY and CDR2 SMNVEV (reference sequence). V was pared by 3 bases and J by 1 base, with 18 bases between. The CDR3 runs to 17 residues. DNA of the CDR3: TGTGCCAGCAGTTTGACAGCTCGACAAGGGGGGAACACTGAAGCTTTCTTT. Its translation is CASSLTARQGGNTEAFF.

This clone has just one count. The chain combines TRBV19 with TRBJ1-2; TRBD1 is a possible D gene (5 bases). CDR1 and CDR2 from the germline V gene are LNHDA and SQIVND (reference sequence). CDR3 length equals 13 residues. With 5 bases removed from V and 6 bases from J, the gap between germline ends came to 13 bases. CDR3 nucleotides: TGTGCCAGTAGTCCCGGGACGGTCAATGGCTACACCTTC. This translates into CASSPGTVNGYTF. Variable domain in full (rest from reference TRBV19 and TRBJ1-2): DGGITQSPKYLFRKEGQNVTLSCEQNLNHDAMYWYRQDPGQGLRLIYYSQIVNDFQKGDIAEGYSVSREKKESFPLTVTSAQKNPTAFYLCASSPGTVNGYTFGSGTRLTVV.

This rearrangement joins TRBV9 to TRBJ2-2, with a possible D match to TRBD1 (6 bases). Trimming pared 2 bases from V and 0 bases from J, leaving 11 bases between. This CDR3 is built from 16 residues. Germline values: CDR1 SGDLS, CDR2 YYNGEE. CDR3 nucleotide sequence: TGTGCCAGCAGCGTGGGGGCGGACGCGAACACCGGGGAGCTGTTTTTT. Protein: CASSVGADANTGELFF.

The chain employs TRBV5-1 and TRBJ2-1; weak D call: TRBD2 (5 bases). The V and J ends lost 4 bases and 8 bases respectively, with 10 bases between them. This CDR3 region has 12 residues. CDR1 SGHRS and CDR2 YFSETQ come from the germline V gene. For the CDR3, the DNA is TGCGCCAGCAGCCTGAGCGGCGATGAGCAGTTCTTC. Protein sequence: CASSLSGDEQFF.

On this clone: Different DNA sequences within this sample yield the same CDR3. The rearrangement links TRBV19 to TRBJ2-1; the D is unclear. Trimming stripped 1 base from V and 0 bases from J, with 10 bases between. The V gene's germline CDR1 is LNHDA and CDR2 SQIVND (reference sequence). This CDR3 is 16 amino acids long. The DNA of the CDR3 is TGTGCCAGTAGTATAGTGGCTTGGAGCTCCTACAATGAGCAGTTCTTC. Protein sequence: CASSIVAWSSYNEQFF.

V and J are TRBV19 and TRBJ2-6, with D unresolved. This CDR3 region has 15 residues. Germline V gene data show CDR1 as LNHDA and CDR2 as SQIVND (reference sequence). V was clipped by 1 base and J by 0 bases, with 4 bases between them. The CDR3 DNA is TGTGCCAGTAGTATAGCACACTCTGGGGCCAACGTCCTGACTTTC. This sequence encodes CASSIAHSGANVLTF.